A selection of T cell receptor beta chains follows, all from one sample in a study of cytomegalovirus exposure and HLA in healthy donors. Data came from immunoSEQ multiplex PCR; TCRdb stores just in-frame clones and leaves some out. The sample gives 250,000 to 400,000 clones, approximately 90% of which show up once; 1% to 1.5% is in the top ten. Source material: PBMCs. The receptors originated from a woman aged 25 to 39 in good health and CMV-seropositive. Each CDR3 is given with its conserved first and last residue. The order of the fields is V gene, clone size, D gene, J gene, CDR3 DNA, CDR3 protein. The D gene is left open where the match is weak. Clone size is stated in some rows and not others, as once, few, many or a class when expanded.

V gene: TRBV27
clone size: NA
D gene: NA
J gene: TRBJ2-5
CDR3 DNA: TGTGCCAGCAGTCCAATACAGGGTATGGGTACCCAGTACTTC
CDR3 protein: CASSPIQGMGTQYF

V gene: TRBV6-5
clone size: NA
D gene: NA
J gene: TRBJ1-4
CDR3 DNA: TGTGCCAGCAGTTACTGGGGGTCGGGTAATGAAAAACTGTTTTTT
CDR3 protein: CASSYWGSGNEKLFF

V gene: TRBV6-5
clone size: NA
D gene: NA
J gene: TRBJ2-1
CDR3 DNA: TGTGCCAGCAGTTACGCGACAGACAATGAGCAGTTCTTC
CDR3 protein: CASSYATDNEQFF

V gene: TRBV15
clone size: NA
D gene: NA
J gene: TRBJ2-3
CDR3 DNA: TGTGCCACCAGCAGAGGCGGCACAGATACGCAGTATTTT
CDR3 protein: CATSRGGTDTQYF

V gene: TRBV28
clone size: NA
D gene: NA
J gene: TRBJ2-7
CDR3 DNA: TGTGCCATCACCCCGGGGGCCTCCTACGAGCAGTACTTC
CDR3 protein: CAITPGASYEQYF

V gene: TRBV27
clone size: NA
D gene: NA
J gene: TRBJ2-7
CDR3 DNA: TGTGCCAGCAGTTTCGGGCCCGGGGAGCAGTACTTC
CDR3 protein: CASSFGPGEQYF

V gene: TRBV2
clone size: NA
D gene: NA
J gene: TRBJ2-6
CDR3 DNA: TGTGCCAGCAGTGAACAACGGGGAGCTGGGGCCAACGTCCTGACTTTC
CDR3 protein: CASSEQRGAGANVLTF

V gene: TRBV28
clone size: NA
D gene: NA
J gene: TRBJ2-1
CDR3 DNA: TGTGCCAGCCGTTCGTCTAGCGATGAGCAGTTCTTC
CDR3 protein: CASRSSSDEQFF

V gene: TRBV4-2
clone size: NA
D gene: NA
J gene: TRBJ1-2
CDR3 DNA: TGTGCCAGCAGCCCGGGAGTGCAGGCCCTAGATGGCTACACCTTC
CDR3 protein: CASSPGVQALDGYTF

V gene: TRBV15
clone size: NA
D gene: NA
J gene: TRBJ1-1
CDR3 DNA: TGTGCCACCAGCTCGCGACGGCCGCTGACTGAAGCTTTCTTT
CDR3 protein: CATSSRRPLTEAFF

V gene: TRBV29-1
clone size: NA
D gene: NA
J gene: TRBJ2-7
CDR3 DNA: TGCAGCGTTGGCGACAGTGTCATATCCGAGCAGTACTTC
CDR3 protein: CSVGDSVISEQYF

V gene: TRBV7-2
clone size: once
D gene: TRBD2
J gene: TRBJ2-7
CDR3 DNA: TGTGCCAGCAGCTTAAACCGGGGGGAGAAGCAGTACTTC
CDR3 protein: CASSLNRGEKQYF

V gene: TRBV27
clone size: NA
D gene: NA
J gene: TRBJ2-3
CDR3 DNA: TGTGCCAGCACACAGGCAAATGGATATACGCAGTATTTT
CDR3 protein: CASTQANGYTQYF

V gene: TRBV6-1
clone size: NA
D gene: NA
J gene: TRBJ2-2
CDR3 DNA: TGTGCCAGCAGCCGGGTGTACGACACCGGGGAGCTGTTTTTT
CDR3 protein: CASSRVYDTGELFF

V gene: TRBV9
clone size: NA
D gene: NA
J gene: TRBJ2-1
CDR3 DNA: TGTGCCAGCAGCGTCTCCTCCGGGACCCACAATGAGCAGTTCTTC
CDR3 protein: CASSVSSGTHNEQFF

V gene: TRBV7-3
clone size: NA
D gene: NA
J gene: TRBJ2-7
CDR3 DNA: TGTGCCAGCAGCCTCGGGGGGCCCTCCTACGAGCAGTACTTC
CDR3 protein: CASSLGGPSYEQYF

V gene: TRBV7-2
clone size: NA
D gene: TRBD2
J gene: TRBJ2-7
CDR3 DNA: TGTGCCAGCAGCTTAGTAGCGGGAGGGGAGTACGAGCAGTACTTC
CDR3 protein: CASSLVAGGEYEQYF

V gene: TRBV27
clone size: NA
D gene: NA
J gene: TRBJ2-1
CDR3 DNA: TGTGCCAGCAGGGGGGTTTACAATGAGCAGTTCTTC
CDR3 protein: CASRGVYNEQFF

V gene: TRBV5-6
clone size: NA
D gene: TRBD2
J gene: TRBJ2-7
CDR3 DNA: TGTGCCAGCAGCTTGCTAGGGCGGGAGGGCCCCTACGAGCAGTACTTC
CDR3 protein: CASSLLGREGPYEQYF

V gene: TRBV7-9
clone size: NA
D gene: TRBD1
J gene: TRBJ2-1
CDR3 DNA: TGTGCCAGCAGCCGACGGACAGGGAACTACAATGAGCAGTTCTTC
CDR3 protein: CASSRRTGNYNEQFF

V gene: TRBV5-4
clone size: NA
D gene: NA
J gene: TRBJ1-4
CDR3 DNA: TGTGCCAGCAGCTTGGGGGGATCTGAAAAACTGTTTTTT
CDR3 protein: CASSLGGSEKLFF

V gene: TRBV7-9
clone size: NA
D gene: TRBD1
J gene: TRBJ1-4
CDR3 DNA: TGTGCCAGCAGTCAACAGGGGGGAAATGAAAAACTGTTTTTT
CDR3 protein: CASSQQGGNEKLFF

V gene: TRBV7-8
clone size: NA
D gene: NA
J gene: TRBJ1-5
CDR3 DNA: TGTGCCAGCAGCTTCAACCGTAATAGCAATCAGCCCCAGCATTTT
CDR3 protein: CASSFNRNSNQPQHF

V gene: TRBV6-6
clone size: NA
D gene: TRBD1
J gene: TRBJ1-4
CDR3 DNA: TGTGCCAGCAGCTATGGGACAGGGAAAGAAAAACTGTTTTTT
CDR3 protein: CASSYGTGKEKLFF

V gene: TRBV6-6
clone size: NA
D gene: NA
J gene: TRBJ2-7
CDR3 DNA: TGTGCCAGCAGCCCCGTTCCTGGCGAGCAGTACTTC
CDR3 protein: CASSPVPGEQYF

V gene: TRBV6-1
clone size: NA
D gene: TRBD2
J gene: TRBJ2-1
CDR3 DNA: TGTGCCAGCAGCGATAGCGGGGGGTTCTACAATGAGCAGTTCTTC
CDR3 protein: CASSDSGGFYNEQFF

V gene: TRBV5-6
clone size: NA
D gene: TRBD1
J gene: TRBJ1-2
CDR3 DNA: TGTGCCAGCAGCTTGGTGTCGGGACAGGGATACTATGGCTACACCTTC
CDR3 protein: CASSLVSGQGYYGYTF

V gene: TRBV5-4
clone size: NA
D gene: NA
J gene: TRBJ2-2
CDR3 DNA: TGTGCCAGCAGCTTAGGGGAAACCGGGGAGCTGTTTTTT
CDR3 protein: CASSLGETGELFF

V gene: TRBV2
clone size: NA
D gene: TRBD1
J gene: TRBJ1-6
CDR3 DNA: TGTGCCAGCAGCGACAGGGTTTTAAGATCACCCCTCCACTTT
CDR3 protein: CASSDRVLRSPLHF

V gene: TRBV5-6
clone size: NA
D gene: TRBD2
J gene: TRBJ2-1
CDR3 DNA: TGTGCCAGCAGCTACCTAGCGGGGGGGCGCAATGAGCAGTTCTTC
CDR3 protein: CASSYLAGGRNEQFF

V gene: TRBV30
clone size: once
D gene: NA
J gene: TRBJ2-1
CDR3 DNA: TGTGCCTGGAGTGTACCTGGGACAATCCACAATGAGCAGTTCTTC
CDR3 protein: CAWSVPGTIHNEQFF

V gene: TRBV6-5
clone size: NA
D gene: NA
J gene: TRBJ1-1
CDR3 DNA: TGTGCCAGCAGTTACTTTCCCGTCCCGAACACTGAAGCTTTCTTT
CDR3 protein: CASSYFPVPNTEAFF

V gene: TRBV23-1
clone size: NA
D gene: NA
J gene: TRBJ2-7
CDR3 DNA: TGCGCCAGCAGTCAATCGTCGAGTGAGAGGGCCTACGAGCAGTACTTC
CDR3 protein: CASSQSSSERAYEQYF

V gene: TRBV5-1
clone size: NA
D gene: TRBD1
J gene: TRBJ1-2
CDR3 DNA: TGCGCCAGCAGCTTGGGGGACAGGGGTGGCGGCTACACCTTC
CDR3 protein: CASSLGDRGGGYTF

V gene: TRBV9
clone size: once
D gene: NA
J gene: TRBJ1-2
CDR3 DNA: TGTGCCAGCAGCGTAGCGGGGGACTATGGCTACACCTTC
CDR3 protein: CASSVAGDYGYTF

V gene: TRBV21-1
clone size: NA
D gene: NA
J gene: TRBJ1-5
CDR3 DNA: TGTGCCAGCAGCAAAGGGGCCAGCAATCAGCCCCAGCATTTT
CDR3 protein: CASSKGASNQPQHF

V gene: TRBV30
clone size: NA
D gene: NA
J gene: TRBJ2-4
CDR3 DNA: TGTGCCTGGAGTAGGGGCCAAAACATTCAGTACTTC
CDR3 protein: CAWSRGQNIQYF

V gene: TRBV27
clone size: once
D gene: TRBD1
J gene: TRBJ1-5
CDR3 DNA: TGTGCCAGCAGCCCATGGGGGACAGGGAACAATCAGCCCCAGCATTTT
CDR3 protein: CASSPWGTGNNQPQHF

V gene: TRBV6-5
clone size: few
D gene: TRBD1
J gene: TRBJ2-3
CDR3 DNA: TGTGCCAGCAGTTACGGGACAGGGGGCGCAGATACGCAGTATTTT
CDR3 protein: CASSYGTGGADTQYF

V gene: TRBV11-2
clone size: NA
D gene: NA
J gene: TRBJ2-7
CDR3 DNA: TGTGCCAGCAGCTTCTCCGCCTCTGACTACGAGCAGTACTTC
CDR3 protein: CASSFSASDYEQYF